According to its frequency, the clone carrying this T cell receptor (beta chain) is large. These data are taken from a study of T cell clusters in autoimmune cytopenias. TRB was amplified from about 260 ng of peripheral blood genomic DNA per sample. CDR1 and CDR2 (germline): LNHNV, YYDKDF (reference sequence). The CDR3 is made up of 15 amino acids. One tube held mixed TRB-A and TRB-B primer pools for touch-down PCR. Reprocessing the multiplex PCR reads, TCRdb reports a single entry for every CDR3 protein and omits DNA. In total, the table holds about 6,800 distinct CDR3 sequences. The sequenced material came from peripheral blood. The chain uses TRBV15 and TRBJ2-5; lacking DNA, the TRBD1 call made by TCRdb goes unchecked. This TCR was sampled from a human donor with an autoimmune cytopenia or autoimmune hepatitis (not recorded which). This CDR3 reads CATSMEGAPGETQYF.